These 26 T cell receptor beta chains were sequenced from one sample in a study of T cells in Graves' hyperthyroidism and ophthalmopathy. RNA transcripts were the template for amplifying TCR beta CDR3 regions. RT-PCR in the first round (using the HTBI primer set) targeted the TCR CDR3. TCRdb independently ran MiXCR on the multiplex PCR reads; one entry per CDR3 protein. The table lists about 740,000 distinct CDR3 sequences, 12% to 15% of them singletons. Sequencing was done on a sample of blood. These receptor sequences come from a young woman with Graves' hyperthyroidism.

This clonotype was seen only a few times. A much more abundant neighbour one base away suggests this may be a read error. The rearrangement joins TRBV7-2 to TRBJ2-1; perhaps TRBD2 as D (5 bases). Germline V gene lookup returns CDR1 SGHTA and CDR2 FQGNSA. CDR3 size: 14 residues. V lost 5 bases and J 3 bases, leaving 11 bases between the germline ends. This chain's CDR3 is CASSKTRGYNEQFF. CDR3 nucleotides: TGTGCCAGCAGCAAAACCCGGGGCTACAATGAGCAGTTCTTC.

This clonotype has only a few counts. The genes are TRBV7-2 and TRBJ2-5; TRBD2 matches at 10 bases. From germline, CDR1 is SGHTA and CDR2 FQGNSA. The CDR3 spans 15 residues. V gave up 3 bases and J gave up 5 bases; unmatched junction bases: 6. The CDR3 here is CASSLASGSLETQYF. In DNA form, the CDR3 reads TGTGCCAGCAGCTTGGCTAGCGGGAGTTTGGAGACCCAGTACTTC.

At least ten counts were recorded for this clonotype. The gene calls are TRBV2 and TRBJ2-3; 10 nucleotides align to TRBD2. Germline CDR1 is SNHLY and CDR2 is FYNNEI. This CDR3 has 15 residues. Unmatched junction bases numbered 4, after V lost 1 base and J lost 6 bases. DNA for the CDR3: TGTGCCAGCAGTGAAGAAAGCGGGAGGGGGGATACGCAGTATTTT. Its translation: CASSEESGRGDTQYF. Using reference TRBV2 and TRBJ2-3 for the parts outside the CDR3, the full variable domain is EPEVTQTPSHQVTQMGQEVILRCVPISNHLYFYWYRQILGQKVEFLVSFYNNEISEKSEIFDDQFSVERPDGSNFTLKIRSTKLEDSAMYFCASSEESGRGDTQYFGPGTRLTVL.

CDR3 residues: CASSLALDRVGNEQFF. CDR3 nucleotides: TGTGCCAGCAGCTTGGCCCTGGACAGGGTAGGGAATGAGCAGTTCTTC. V usage is TRBV5-6 and J usage is TRBJ2-1; 8 bases line up with TRBD1. With V trimmed by 0 bases and J by 7 bases, 9 bases remained unmatched. The CDR3 is 16 amino acids. CDR1 is SGHDT and CDR2 is YYEEEE in the germline V gene.

As concerns this clonotype: A much larger clone is a single base away; this may be a read error. The genes are TRBV19 and TRBJ1-6; maybe TRBD1 (5 bases). The CDR3 is made up of 14 amino acids. CDR1 LNHDA and CDR2 SQIVND come from the germline V gene (reference sequence). With 8 bases removed from V and 9 bases from J, the gap between germline ends came to 17 bases. Here the CDR3 reads CASSRGGLGSPLHF. CDR3 DNA: TGTGCCAGTTCCCGTGGGGGTTTAGGTTCACCCCTCCACTTT.

At least ten counts were recorded for this clonotype. This rearrangement joins TRBV28 to TRBJ2-4; TRBD1 agrees at 11 bases. The CDR3 covers 16 residues. Trimming cost V 2 bases and J 6 bases; bases outside gene matches: 6. CDR1 MDHEN and CDR2 SYDVKM come from the germline V gene. In DNA, the CDR3 is TGTGCCAGCAGTTTACTCGGACAGGGGGCGGGAAACATTCAGTACTTC. This gives the protein CASSLLGQGAGNIQYF.

This clonotype was seen only a few times. CDR3 protein: CASSLVRTNYYEQYF. The CDR3 DNA reads TGTGCCAGCAGTTTGGTCCGGACCAACTACTACGAGCAGTACTTC. The J gene is TRBJ2-7, the V gene TRBV28; no clear D gene. V was shortened by 3 bases and J by 3 bases, with 15 bases between the two germline ends. This CDR3 comprises 15 residues. Germline values: CDR1 MDHEN, CDR2 SYDVKM. The full variable domain, with the rest looked up from reference TRBV28 and TRBJ2-7, is DVKVTQSSRYLVKRTGEKVFLECVQDMDHENMFWYRQDPGLGLRLIYFSYDVKMKEKGDIPEGYSVSREKKERFSLILESASTNQTSMYLCASSLVRTNYYEQYFGPGTRLTVT.

In its sample, this clonotype was seen many times. The V call is TRBV28, the J call TRBJ2-1; D uncertain. Trimming removed 3 bases from V and 5 bases from J, with 14 bases in between. Germline CDR1 reads MDHEN; CDR2 reads SYDVKM. The CDR3 has 15 amino acids. CDR3 nucleotide sequence: TGTGCCAGCAGTTTGAGTCTTTCTCTCGACAATGAGCAGTTCTTC. It encodes CASSLSLSLDNEQFF.

J is TRBJ1-2 and V is TRBV20-1; the D is unclear. The length of the CDR3 is 11 residues. Germline V lookup: CDR1 DFQATT, CDR2 SNEGSKA (reference sequence). V was trimmed by 7 bases and J by 4 bases, leaving 10 bases between them. CDR3 sequence reads: CSVGHGYGYTF. In nucleotides, the CDR3 is TGCAGTGTAGGGCACGGCTATGGCTACACCTTC.

The genes are TRBV9 and TRBJ1-2; TRBD1 is a possible D gene (5 bases). The CDR3 length is 13 residues. Deletions cut 3 bases from V and 8 bases from J, with 14 bases between. In germline, CDR1 is SGDLS, CDR2 YYNGEE. The CDR3 DNA reads as TGTGCCAGCAGCGCCGGGACCCCACGGGGCTACACCTTC. This codes for CASSAGTPRGYTF.

This clonotype was picked up a small number of times. J is TRBJ1-2 and V is TRBV14; unclear D gene. CDR3 length: 15 amino acids. Trimming removed 2 bases at V and 8 bases at J, with 18 bases between. Germline CDR1 and CDR2: SGHDN and FVKESK. The CDR3, as DNA: TGTGCCAGCAGCCAATTGATCGATGGGCTGGGGGGCTACACCTTC. Translating gives CASSQLIDGLGGYTF.

This clonotype was observed a handful of times. The rearrangement uses TRBV7-8 and TRBJ1-5; no firm D call. The germline CDR1 and CDR2 sequences are SGHVS and FQNEAQ. This CDR3 has 17 residues. The V gene lost 7 bases and the J gene lost 0 bases, with 19 bases spanning the gap. The CDR3 protein is CASTPDFGRYSNQPQHF. The CDR3 DNA is TGTGCCAGCACCCCCGATTTTGGCCGATATAGCAATCAGCCCCAGCATTTT.

V usage is TRBV11-2 and J usage is TRBJ2-5, with D perhaps matching TRBD2 (5 bases). The closer fit of TRBJ2-1 to the DNA end suggests the J call may be wrong. CDR1 and CDR2 from the germline V gene are SGHAT and FQNNGV. The CDR3 has 14 residues. CDR3 residues: CASSLRTFQETQFF. The CDR3 coding sequence is TGTGCCAGCAGTCTCCGGACTTTCCAAGAGACCCAGTTCTTC.

This clonotype was recorded many times. The rearrangement joins TRBV5-1 to TRBJ1-3, with unresolved D. The CDR3 extends over 16 amino acids. Germline-derived CDR1 and CDR2 are SGHRS and YFSETQ. V was shortened by 2 bases and J by 0 bases, with 12 bases between the two germline ends. This CDR3 is CASSLHPANSGNTIYF. CDR3 nucleotides: TGCGCCAGCAGCTTACACCCAGCAAACTCTGGAAACACCATATATTTT. The whole variable domain, filled in from reference TRBV5-1 and TRBJ1-3, reads KAGVTQTPRYLIKTRGQQVTLSCSPISGHRSVSWYQQTPGQGLQFLFEYFSETQRNKGNFPGRFSGRQFSNSRSEMNVSTLELGDSALYLCASSLHPANSGNTIYFGEGSWLTVV.

This clonotype was recorded at least ten times. The chain is built from TRBV2 and TRBJ1-5; D gene unclear. Germline-derived CDR1 and CDR2 are SNHLY and FYNNEI. The CDR3 consists of 14 residues. Between the trimmed V and J ends, which lost 4 bases and 3 bases, there was a span of 10 bases. Here the CDR3 reads CASSAPQYNQPQHF. CDR3 nucleotides: TGTGCCAGCAGTGCTCCGCAGTACAATCAGCCCCAGCATTTT.

This clonotype was seen a handful of times. This chain uses TRBV28 with TRBJ1-1; D gene uncertain. The V end was cut by 6 bases, the J end by 3 bases, with 8 bases between. Germline V gene lookup returns CDR1 MDHEN and CDR2 SYDVKM. The length of the CDR3 is 12 residues. CDR3 nucleotide sequence: TGTGCCAGCAGGGAGTCGGACACTGAAGCTTTCTTT. This codes for CASRESDTEAFF.

In its sample, this clonotype was seen many times. The chain joins TRBV12-3 or TRBV12-4 to TRBJ2-7, with 10 bases identical to TRBD2. Trimming removed 1 base from V and 6 bases from J; junction bases left unmatched: 9. The CDR3 contains 16 residues. The CDR3, as DNA: TGTGCCAGCAGTTTAGGTACGGCTAGCGGGAGCTTCGAGCAGTACTTC. Amino acid sequence: CASSLGTASGSFEQYF.

This clonotype was counted ten times or more. J is TRBJ1-5 and V is TRBV28; D is ambiguous. The germline V gene encodes CDR1 MDHEN and CDR2 SYDVKM. V lost 2 bases, J lost 0 bases, and 14 bases lay in between. The CDR3 contains 17 residues. In DNA, the CDR3 is TGTGCCAGCAGTTTAGATCACGAGAGCAATAGCAATCAGCCCCAGCATTTT. Translation: CASSLDHESNSNQPQHF.

The chain carries TRBV5-4 and TRBJ2-5, with D uncertain. Germline V gives CDR1 SGHNT, CDR2 YYREEE (reference sequence). The length of the CDR3 is 14 residues. The V gene lost 6 bases and the J gene lost 1 base, with 13 bases spanning the gap. CDR3 amino acids: CASKTGKTQETQYF. Here the CDR3 DNA reads TGTGCCAGCAAAACGGGCAAGACCCAAGAGACCCAGTACTTC.

The V call is TRBV6-4, the J call TRBJ1-2; TRBD1 might be the D (5 bases). The CDR3 runs 13 residues. The V end lost 11 bases, the J end lost 3 bases, and 16 bases lay between the germline ends. Germline V CDR1 and CDR2: MRHNA, SNTAGT. CDR3 amino acids: CAPVVGTDYGYTF. The CDR3 DNA is TGTGCCCCCGTTGTGGGGACTGACTATGGCTACACCTTC.

This clonotype was picked up a small number of times. The V gene is TRBV19, the J gene TRBJ1-5; weak D call: TRBD1 (5 bases). Germline CDR1 and CDR2: LNHDA and SQIVND (reference sequence). The length of the CDR3 is 15 residues. The V gene lost 3 bases and the J gene lost 4 bases, with 13 bases spanning the gap. The DNA for the CDR3 is TGTGCCAGTAGTATCTTAGGGGAGAAGAATCAGCCCCAGCATTTT. This encodes CASSILGEKNQPQHF.

The table lists this clonotype with many counts. This rearrangement joins TRBV29-1 to TRBJ2-3; D uncertain. CDR1 and CDR2 (germline): SQVTM, ANQGSEA. Trimming took off 2 bases at V and 3 bases at J, with 9 bases between the two ends. The CDR3 loop spans 13 amino acids. CDR3 nucleotides: TGCAGCGTTGAACTAGGTTTGACAGATACGCAGTATTTT. This translates into CSVELGLTDTQYF.

This clonotype appeared a few times. V gene TRBV29-1 combines with J gene TRBJ2-1; TRBD2 matches at 13 bases. This CDR3 has 14 amino acids. Unmatched junction bases numbered 9, after V lost 6 bases and J lost 10 bases. The germline CDR1 and CDR2 sequences are SQVTM and ANQGSEA. The DNA for the CDR3 is TGCAGCGTGGGTACGGGACTAGCGGGACGGGAGCAGTTCTTC. This sequence encodes CSVGTGLAGREQFF.

A remark on this clonotype: At one end the junction does not follow the germline gene, possibly because of a read error. The CDR3, as DNA: TGTGCCAGTAGTACTTTCACAGTTACGCAGTATTTT. It codes for CASSTFTVTQYF. This chain links TRBV19 with TRBJ2-3; D unresolved. The CDR3 length is 12 residues. Germline V lookup: CDR1 LNHDA, CDR2 SQIVND (reference sequence).

This clonotype has just a few counts. The chain is built from TRBV19 and TRBJ1-6, with D possibly TRBD1 on 6 matching bases. Trimming took off 3 bases at V and 2 bases at J, with 17 bases between the two ends. CDR3 length: 18 residues. CDR1 and CDR2 from the germline V gene are LNHDA and SQIVND (reference sequence). CDR3 bases: TGTGCCAGTAGTATTTGGGCAGGGGATAGGACCTATAATTCACCCCTCCACTTT. Amino acid sequence: CASSIWAGDRTYNSPLHF. The variable domain in full, with the rest retrieved from reference TRBV19 and TRBJ1-6, is DGGITQSPKYLFRKEGQNVTLSCEQNLNHDAMYWYRQDPGQGLRLIYYSQIVNDFQKGDIAEGYSVSREKKESFPLTVTSAQKNPTAFYLCASSIWAGDRTYNSPLHFGNGTRLTVT.

In its sample, this clonotype was seen a few times. The chain recombines TRBV29-1 with TRBJ2-1; the match to TRBD1 covers 9 bases. The CDR3 has 14 residues. CDR1 and CDR2 (germline): SQVTM, ANQGSEA. Trimming took 8 bases from V and 6 from J; bases not matched to a gene: 11. The CDR3 DNA follows: TGCAGCTCTGCGGGACAGGGCGTTCGCAATGAGCAGTTCTTC. Its protein is CSSAGQGVRNEQFF.